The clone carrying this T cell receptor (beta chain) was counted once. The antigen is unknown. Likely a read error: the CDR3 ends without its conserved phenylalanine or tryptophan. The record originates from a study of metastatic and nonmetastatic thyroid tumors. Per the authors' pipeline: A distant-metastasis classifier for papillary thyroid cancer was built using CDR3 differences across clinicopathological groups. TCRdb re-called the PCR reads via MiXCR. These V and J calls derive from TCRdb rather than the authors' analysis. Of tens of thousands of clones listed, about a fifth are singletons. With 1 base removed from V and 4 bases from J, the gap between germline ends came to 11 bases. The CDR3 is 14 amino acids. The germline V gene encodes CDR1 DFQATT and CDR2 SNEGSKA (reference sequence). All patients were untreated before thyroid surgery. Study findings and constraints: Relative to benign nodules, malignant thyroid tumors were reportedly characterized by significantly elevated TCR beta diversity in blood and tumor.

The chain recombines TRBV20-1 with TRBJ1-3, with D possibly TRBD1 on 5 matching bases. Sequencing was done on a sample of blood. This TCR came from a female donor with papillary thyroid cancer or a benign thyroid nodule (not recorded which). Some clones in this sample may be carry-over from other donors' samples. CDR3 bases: TGCAGTGCTAGAGGATCGGGGACGGGAAACACCATATATCTT. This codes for CSARGSGTGNTIYL.